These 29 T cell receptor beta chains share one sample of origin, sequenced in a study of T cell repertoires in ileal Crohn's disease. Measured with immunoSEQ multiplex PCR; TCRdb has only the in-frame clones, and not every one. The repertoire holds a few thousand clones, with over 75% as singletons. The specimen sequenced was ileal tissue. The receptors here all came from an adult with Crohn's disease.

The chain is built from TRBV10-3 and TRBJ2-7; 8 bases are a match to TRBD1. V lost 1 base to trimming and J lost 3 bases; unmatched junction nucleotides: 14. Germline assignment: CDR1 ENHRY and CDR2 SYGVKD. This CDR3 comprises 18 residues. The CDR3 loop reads CAISEWRAGGKTFYEQYF. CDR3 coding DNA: TGTGCCATCAGTGAGTGGAGGGCAGGGGGCAAGACCTTCTACGAGCAGTACTTC.

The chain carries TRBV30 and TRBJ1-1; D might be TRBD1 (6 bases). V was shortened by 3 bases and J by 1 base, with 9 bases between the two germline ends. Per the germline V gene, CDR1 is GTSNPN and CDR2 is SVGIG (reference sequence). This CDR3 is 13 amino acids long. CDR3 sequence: CAWRPQGNTEAFF. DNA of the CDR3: TGTGCCTGGAGACCACAGGGGAACACTGAAGCTTTCTTT.

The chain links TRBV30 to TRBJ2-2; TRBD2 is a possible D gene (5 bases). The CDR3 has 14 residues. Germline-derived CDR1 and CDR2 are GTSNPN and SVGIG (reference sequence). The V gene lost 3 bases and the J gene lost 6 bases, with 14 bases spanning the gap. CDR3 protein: CAWRRTRAAGELFF. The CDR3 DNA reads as TGTGCCTGGAGAAGGACGCGGGCGGCCGGGGAGCTGTTTTTT.

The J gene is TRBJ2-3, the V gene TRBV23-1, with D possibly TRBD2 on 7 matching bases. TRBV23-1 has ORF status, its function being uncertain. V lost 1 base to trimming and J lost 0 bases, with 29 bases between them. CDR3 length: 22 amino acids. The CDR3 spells CASSQLRPRGPIRRESTDTQYF. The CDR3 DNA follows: TGCGCCAGCAGTCAATTGCGGCCACGGGGGCCAATAAGGCGGGAGAGCACAGATACGCAGTATTTT.

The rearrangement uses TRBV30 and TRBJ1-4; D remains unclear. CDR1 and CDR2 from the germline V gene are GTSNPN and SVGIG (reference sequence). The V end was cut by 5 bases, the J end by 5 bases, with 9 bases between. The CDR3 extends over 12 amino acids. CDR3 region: CAWGGSNEKLFF. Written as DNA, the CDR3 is TGTGCCTGGGGTGGTTCGAATGAAAAACTGTTTTTT.

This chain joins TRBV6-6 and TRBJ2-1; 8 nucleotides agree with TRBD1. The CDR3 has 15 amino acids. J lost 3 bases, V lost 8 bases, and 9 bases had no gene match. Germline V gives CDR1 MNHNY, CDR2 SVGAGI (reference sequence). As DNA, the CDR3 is TGTGCCAGCGGATCGACAGGGACAGGCTACAATGAGCAGTTCTTC. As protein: CASGSTGTGYNEQFF.

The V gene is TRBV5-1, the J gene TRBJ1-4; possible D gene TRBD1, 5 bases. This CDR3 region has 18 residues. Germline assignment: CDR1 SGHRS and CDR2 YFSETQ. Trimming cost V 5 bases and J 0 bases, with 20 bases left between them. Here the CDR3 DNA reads TGCGCCAGCAGGCTTGGCAATTCGGGGGTTGCAACTAATGAAAAACTGTTTTTT. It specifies CASRLGNSGVATNEKLFF.

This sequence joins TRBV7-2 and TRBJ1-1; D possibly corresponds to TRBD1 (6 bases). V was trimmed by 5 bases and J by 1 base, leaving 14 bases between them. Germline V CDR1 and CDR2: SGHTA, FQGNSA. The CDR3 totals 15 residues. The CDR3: CASSPQGLGNTEAFF. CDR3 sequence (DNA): TGTGCCAGCAGCCCACAGGGATTGGGGAACACTGAAGCTTTCTTT.

For the CDR3, the DNA is TGTGCCACCAGCAGATACAGGGTGGGGGCCAACGTCCTGACTTTC. It translates to CATSRYRVGANVLTF. V is TRBV15 and J is TRBJ2-6; tentative D call: TRBD1 (6 bases). The CDR3 sequence is 15 residues long. Germline V gene lookup returns CDR1 LNHNV and CDR2 YYDKDF (reference sequence). V was cut by 2 bases and J by 4 bases, with 9 bases left in between.

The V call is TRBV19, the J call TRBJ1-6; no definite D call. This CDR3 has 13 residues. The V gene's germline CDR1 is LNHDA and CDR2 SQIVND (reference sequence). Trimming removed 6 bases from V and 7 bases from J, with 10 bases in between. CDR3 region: CASRHAGNSPLHF. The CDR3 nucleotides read TGTGCCAGTAGGCACGCCGGGAATTCACCCCTCCACTTT.

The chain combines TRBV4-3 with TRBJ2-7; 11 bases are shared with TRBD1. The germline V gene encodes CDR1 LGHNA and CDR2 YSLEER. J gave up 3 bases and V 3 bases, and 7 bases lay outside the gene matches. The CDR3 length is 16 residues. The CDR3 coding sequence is TGCGCCAGCAGCCAGGGGCGGGGGACAGGGGGCTACGAGCAGTACTTC. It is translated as CASSQGRGTGGYEQYF.

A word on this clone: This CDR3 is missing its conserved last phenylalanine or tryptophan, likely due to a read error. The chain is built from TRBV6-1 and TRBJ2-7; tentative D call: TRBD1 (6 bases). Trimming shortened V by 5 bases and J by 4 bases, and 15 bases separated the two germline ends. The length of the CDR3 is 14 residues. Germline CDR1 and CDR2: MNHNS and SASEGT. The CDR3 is CASSNYRVGYEQYL. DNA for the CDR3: TGTGCCAGCAGTAATTACAGGGTTGGGTACGAGCAGTACCTC.

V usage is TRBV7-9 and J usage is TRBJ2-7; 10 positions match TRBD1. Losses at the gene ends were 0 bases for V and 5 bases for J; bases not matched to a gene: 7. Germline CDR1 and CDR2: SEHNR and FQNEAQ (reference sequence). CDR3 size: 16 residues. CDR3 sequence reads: CASSLAGGTGDNEQYF. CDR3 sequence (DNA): TGTGCCAGCAGCTTAGCGGGGGGGACAGGGGATAACGAGCAGTACTTC.

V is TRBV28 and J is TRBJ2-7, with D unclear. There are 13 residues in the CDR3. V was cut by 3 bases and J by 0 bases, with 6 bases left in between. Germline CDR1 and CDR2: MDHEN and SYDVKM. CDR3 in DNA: TGTGCCAGCAGTTTTAGAACCTCCTACGAGCAGTACTTC. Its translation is CASSFRTSYEQYF. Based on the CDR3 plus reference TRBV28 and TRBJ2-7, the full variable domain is DVKVTQSSRYLVKRTGEKVFLECVQDMDHENMFWYRQDPGLGLRLIYFSYDVKMKEKGDIPEGYSVSREKKERFSLILESASTNQTSMYLCASSFRTSYEQYFGPGTRLTVT.

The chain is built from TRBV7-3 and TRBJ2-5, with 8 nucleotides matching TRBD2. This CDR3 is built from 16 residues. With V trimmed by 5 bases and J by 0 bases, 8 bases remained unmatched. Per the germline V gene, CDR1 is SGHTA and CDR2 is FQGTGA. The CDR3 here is CASSPSGGGHQETQYF. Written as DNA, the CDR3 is TGTGCCAGCAGCCCCAGCGGCGGGGGGCACCAAGAGACCCAGTACTTC.

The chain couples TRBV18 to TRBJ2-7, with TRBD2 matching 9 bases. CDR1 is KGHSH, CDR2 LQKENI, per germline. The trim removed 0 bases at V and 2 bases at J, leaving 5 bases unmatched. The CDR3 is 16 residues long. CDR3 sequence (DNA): TGTGCCAGCTCACCACCGAGTGCTAGCGGGACCTACGAGCAGTACTTC. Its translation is CASSPPSASGTYEQYF. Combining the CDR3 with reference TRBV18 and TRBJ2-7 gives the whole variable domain NAGVMQNPRHLVRRRGQEARLRCSPMKGHSHVYWYRQLPEEGLKFMVYLQKENIIDESGMPKERFSAEFPKEGPSILRIQQVVRGDSAAYFCASSPPSASGTYEQYFGPGTRLTVT.

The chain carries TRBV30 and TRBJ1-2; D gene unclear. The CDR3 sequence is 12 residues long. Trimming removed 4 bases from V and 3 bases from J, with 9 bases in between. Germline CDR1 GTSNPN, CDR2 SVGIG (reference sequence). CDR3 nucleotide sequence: TGTGCCTGGACCAGGATCTACTATGGCTACACCTTC. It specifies CAWTRIYYGYTF.

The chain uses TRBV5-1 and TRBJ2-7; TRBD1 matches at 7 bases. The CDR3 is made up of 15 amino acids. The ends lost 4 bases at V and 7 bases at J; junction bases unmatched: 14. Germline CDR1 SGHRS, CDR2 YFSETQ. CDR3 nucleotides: TGCGCCAGCAGCCCCGGACAGGCCGTTGGTACGGAGCAGTACTTC. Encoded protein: CASSPGQAVGTEQYF.

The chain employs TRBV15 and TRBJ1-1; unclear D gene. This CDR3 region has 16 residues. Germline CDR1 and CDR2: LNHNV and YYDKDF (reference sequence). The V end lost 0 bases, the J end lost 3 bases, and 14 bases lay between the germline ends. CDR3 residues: CATSRDRVPGDTEAFF. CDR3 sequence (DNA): TGTGCCACCAGCAGAGATCGGGTTCCGGGTGACACTGAAGCTTTCTTT.

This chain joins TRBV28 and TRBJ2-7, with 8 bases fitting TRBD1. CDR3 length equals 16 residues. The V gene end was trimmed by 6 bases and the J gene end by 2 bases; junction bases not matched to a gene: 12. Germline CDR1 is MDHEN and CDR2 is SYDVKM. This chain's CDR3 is CASSSLQGALTYEQYF. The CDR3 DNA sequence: TGTGCCAGCAGCTCACTTCAGGGGGCCTTGACCTACGAGCAGTACTTC.

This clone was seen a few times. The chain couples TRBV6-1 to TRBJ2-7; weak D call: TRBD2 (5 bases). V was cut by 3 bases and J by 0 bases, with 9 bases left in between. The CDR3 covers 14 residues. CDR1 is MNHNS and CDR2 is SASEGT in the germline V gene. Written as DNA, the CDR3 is TGTGCCAGCAGTGACGTGGGGAGCTCCTACGAGCAGTACTTC. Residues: CASSDVGSSYEQYF.

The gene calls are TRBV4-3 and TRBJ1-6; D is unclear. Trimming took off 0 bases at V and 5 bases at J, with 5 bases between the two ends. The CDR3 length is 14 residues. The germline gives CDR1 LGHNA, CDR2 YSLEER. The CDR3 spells CASSQDLHNSPLHF. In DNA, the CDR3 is TGCGCCAGCAGCCAAGACCTCCATAATTCACCCCTCCACTTT.

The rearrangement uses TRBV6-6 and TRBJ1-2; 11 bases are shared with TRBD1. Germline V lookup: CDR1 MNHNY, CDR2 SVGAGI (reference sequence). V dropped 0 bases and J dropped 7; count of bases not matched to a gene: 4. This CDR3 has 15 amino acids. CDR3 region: CASSYSGQGAAGYTF. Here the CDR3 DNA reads TGTGCCAGCAGTTACTCAGGACAGGGGGCGGCTGGCTACACCTTC.

In DNA form, the CDR3 reads TGTGCAAGTCGCTTAACATTCTCGAAAGACTCCTATGGGAACACCGGGGAGCTGTTTTTT. Translating it yields CASRLTFSKDSYGNTGELFF. This chain links TRBV12-2 with TRBJ2-2; the table names TRBD2, a call not compared with the DNA. TRBV12-2 is recorded as a pseudogene. CDR3 length: 20 amino acids.

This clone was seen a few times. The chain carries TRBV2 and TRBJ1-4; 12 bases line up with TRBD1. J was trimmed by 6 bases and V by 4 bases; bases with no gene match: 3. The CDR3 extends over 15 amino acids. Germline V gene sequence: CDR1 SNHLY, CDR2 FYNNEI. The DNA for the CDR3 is TGTGCCAGCAGTGGGGGACAGGGGGCATATGAAAAACTGTTTTTT. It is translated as CASSGGQGAYEKLFF.

CDR3 loop: CASRGTTSCFF. As DNA, the CDR3 is TGTGCCAGCAGGGGGACTACTAGTTGCTTCTTC. The chain is built from TRBV2 and TRBJ2-1; 7 positions match TRBD2. V dropped 6 bases and J dropped 16; count of bases not matched to a gene: 9. The CDR3 is made up of 11 amino acids. Germline assignment: CDR1 SNHLY and CDR2 FYNNEI.

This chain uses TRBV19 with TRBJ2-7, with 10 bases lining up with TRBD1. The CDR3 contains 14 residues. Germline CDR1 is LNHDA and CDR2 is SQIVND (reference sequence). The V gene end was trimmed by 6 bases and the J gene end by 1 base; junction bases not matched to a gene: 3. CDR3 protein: CASSTDRGSYEQYF. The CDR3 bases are TGTGCCAGTAGCACGGACAGGGGGTCCTACGAGCAGTACTTC.

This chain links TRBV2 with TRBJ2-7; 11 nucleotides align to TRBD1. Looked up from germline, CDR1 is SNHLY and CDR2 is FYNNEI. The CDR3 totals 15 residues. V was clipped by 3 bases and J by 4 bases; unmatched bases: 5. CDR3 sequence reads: CASSEGTGGRYEQYF. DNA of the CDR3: TGTGCCAGCAGTGAGGGGACAGGGGGTCGATACGAGCAGTACTTC.

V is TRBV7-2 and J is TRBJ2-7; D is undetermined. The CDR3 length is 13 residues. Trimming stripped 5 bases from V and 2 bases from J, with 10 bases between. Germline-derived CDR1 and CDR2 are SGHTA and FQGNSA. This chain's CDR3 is CASSPFETYEQYF. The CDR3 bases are TGTGCCAGCAGCCCCTTTGAGACCTACGAGCAGTACTTC.